Listed below are T cell receptor beta chains from one sample, sequenced in a study of shared clonotypes between healthy human individuals. Here immunoSEQ multiplex PCR was the method, and the copy in TCRdb shows in-frame clones only, minus some. Of over a million clones in the sample, approximately 80% were seen once. Sequenced material: memory CD4+ T cells from PBMCs. These receptors were obtained from a man aged 18 to 35 in good health. Some clones in this sample may be carry-over from other donors' samples. CDR3s include the opening cysteine and the closing phenylalanine or tryptophan. A D gene is named only where the DNA matches it firmly. Clone size is given for some rows only: seen once, a few or many times, or a class if the clone is expanded.

cdr3_aa	cdr3_nt	d_call	v_call	clone_size	j_call
CASSLGSLTVNTEAFF	TGTGCCAGCAGCTTGGGGTCCCTTACAGTGAACACTGAAGCTTTCTTT	-	TRBV5-4	many	TRBJ1-1
CASSLTGASGEKLFF	TGTGCCAGCAGCTTAACAGGGGCCTCCGGGGAGAAACTGTTTTTT	-	TRBV7-3	-	TRBJ1-4
CASNLGGGTDTQYF	TGTGCCAGCAACTTGGGGGGGGGCACAGATACGCAGTATTTT	TRBD2	TRBV11-2	-	TRBJ2-3
CASSFGQSYGYTF	TGTGCCAGCAGTTTTGGTCAGTCCTATGGCTACACCTTC	-	TRBV27	-	TRBJ1-2
CASRLGTIDTGELFF	TGTGCCAGCAGGTTGGGGACAATTGACACCGGGGAGCTGTTTTTT	-	TRBV28	-	TRBJ2-2
CASSYPGRSAEQYF	TGTGCCAGCAGCTACCCGGGACGCTCGGCCGAGCAGTACTTC	-	TRBV11-1	-	TRBJ2-7
CASMAGGSPLHF	TGCGCCAGCATGGCAGGCGGGTCACCCCTCCACTTT	-	TRBV4-1	-	TRBJ1-6
CASSPPQPTETGNTIYF	TGCGCCAGCAGTCCCCCCCAACCGACCGAAACAGGAAACACCATATATTTT	-	TRBV23-1	-	TRBJ1-3
CASRPPGQRSGNTIYF	TGTGCCAGCCGTCCTCCTGGGCAAAGGTCTGGAAACACCATATATTTT	-	TRBV28	-	TRBJ1-3
CASSWNSRSGNTIYF	TGTGCCAGCAGCTGGAACAGTCGCTCTGGAAACACCATATATTTT	-	TRBV9	-	TRBJ1-3
CASSLASSTPNTEAFF	TGTGCCAGCAGCTTAGCGTCATCGACACCGAACACTGAAGCTTTCTTT	-	TRBV7-9	-	TRBJ1-1
CASSPQVAAARHNEQFF	TGTGCCAGCAGTCCCCAGGTGGCAGCGGCTCGCCACAATGAGCAGTTCTTC	-	TRBV28	-	TRBJ2-1
CASSPQRDRAGELFF	TGTGCCAGCAGCCCCCAGCGGGATCGGGCCGGGGAGCTGTTTTTT	TRBD2	TRBV7-2	-	TRBJ2-2
CASGLGTGGPETQYF	TGTGCTAGTGGTTTAGGGACAGGGGGCCCTGAGACCCAGTACTTC	TRBD1	TRBV12-5	-	TRBJ2-5
CASSVSNTGELFF	TGCGCCAGCAGCGTCTCGAACACCGGGGAGCTGTTTTTT	-	TRBV5-1	-	TRBJ2-2
CASGRDSSYNEQFF	TGCGCCAGCGGAAGAGATAGCTCCTACAATGAGCAGTTCTTC	-	TRBV5-1	-	TRBJ2-1
CASTRTKHTGELFF	TGTGCCAGCACTAGGACGAAACACACCGGGGAGCTGTTTTTT	-	TRBV28	once	TRBJ2-2
CASSAVSGSYTGELFF	TGTGCCAGCAGTGCAGTTAGCGGGAGCTACACCGGGGAGCTGTTTTTT	TRBD2	TRBV28	-	TRBJ2-2
CASSLSRESNQPQHF	TGTGCCAGCAGCTTATCCAGGGAGAGCAATCAGCCCCAGCATTTT	-	TRBV7-2	-	TRBJ1-5
CAWSVNSPLHF	TGTGCCTGGAGCGTCAATTCACCCCTCCACTTT	-	TRBV30	-	TRBJ1-6
CASSLGASYNEQFF	TGTGCCAGCAGCTTGGGGGCCTCCTACAATGAGCAGTTCTTC	-	TRBV5-8	-	TRBJ2-1
CASSAFGTTEAFF	TGTGCCAGCAGTGCTTTCGGAACCACTGAAGCTTTCTTT	-	TRBV6-1	few	TRBJ1-1
CASEPQSRANVLTF	TGCGCCAGCGAACCACAAAGTCGGGCCAACGTCCTGACTTTC	-	TRBV4-1	-	TRBJ2-6
CASSLVSGRLVGELFF	TGTGCCAGCAGCTTAGTAAGCGGGAGGCTGGTCGGGGAGCTGTTTTTT	TRBD2	TRBV7-2	-	TRBJ2-2
CASSLVASGGNEQFF	TGTGCCAGCAGCTTAGTGGCTAGCGGAGGCAATGAGCAGTTCTTC	TRBD2	TRBV7-6	few	TRBJ2-1
CASSTSRTGIIEQYF	TGTGCCAGCAGTACATCTCGGACAGGGATTATCGAGCAGTACTTC	TRBD1	TRBV28	-	TRBJ2-7
CASSLQGLNTEAFF	TGTGCCAGCAGTTTACAGGGACTGAACACTGAAGCTTTCTTT	-	TRBV27	-	TRBJ1-1
CASSTSGNYNEQFF	TGTGCCAGCAGCACTAGCGGCAATTACAATGAGCAGTTCTTC	TRBD2	TRBV5-4	few	TRBJ2-1
CASGFMNTEAFF	TGCGCCAGCGGTTTTATGAACACTGAAGCTTTCTTT	-	TRBV10-2	-	TRBJ1-1
CASSLRQGGNEQFF	TGTGCCAGCAGCTTAAGACAGGGTGGGAATGAGCAGTTCTTC	TRBD1	TRBV7-2	-	TRBJ2-1
CASTLPGRDGYTF	TGTGCCAGCACCCTCCCAGGGAGGGATGGCTACACCTTC	-	TRBV7-3	-	TRBJ1-2
CATKDRDTYYNEQFF	TGTGCCACTAAAGACCGGGACACCTACTACAATGAGCAGTTCTTC	-	TRBV6-5	-	TRBJ2-1
CASSESGLYTQYF	TGCGCCAGCAGTGAGTCGGGGCTCTATACGCAGTATTTT	-	TRBV10-1	-	TRBJ2-3
CASGLAGFEDTQYF	TGTGCTAGTGGCCTGGCGGGATTTGAGGATACGCAGTATTTT	-	TRBV12-5	-	TRBJ2-3
CASSPPGLLNTANEKLFF	TGTGCCAGCAGTCCCCCGGGACTACTCAACACGGCTAATGAAAAACTGTTTTTT	-	TRBV28	-	TRBJ1-4
CASSQKLAAYNEQFF	TGTGCCAGCAGCCAGAAACTAGCAGCGTACAATGAGCAGTTCTTC	-	TRBV14	-	TRBJ2-1
CASRKASARRETQYF	TGTGCCAGCAGGAAGGCTAGTGCTCGGCGGGAGACCCAGTACTTC	-	TRBV6-1	-	TRBJ2-5
CSVSHGADTQYF	TGCAGCGTCTCTCATGGCGCAGATACGCAGTATTTT	-	TRBV29-1	-	TRBJ2-3
CASRRTGSGEQYF	TGTGCCAGCAGGAGGACAGGGTCGGGAGAGCAGTACTTC	TRBD1	TRBV5-5	-	TRBJ2-7
CASSFRGVDGLAGGVEQFF	TGCGCCAGCAGCTTTCGGGGGGTCGATGGACTAGCGGGAGGTGTGGAGCAGTTCTTC	TRBD2	TRBV5-1	-	TRBJ2-1
CASSGLTRLAGGFETQYF	TGTGCCAGCAGTGGACTCACTAGGCTAGCGGGAGGTTTTGAGACCCAGTACTTC	TRBD2	TRBV6-1	-	TRBJ2-5
CASSRRISYEQYF	TGTGCCAGTAGTCGCAGGATCTCCTACGAGCAGTACTTC	-	TRBV19	-	TRBJ2-7
CASSPNRRDIEQFF	TGTGCCAGCAGCCCGAACCGCCGGGACATTGAGCAGTTCTTC	-	TRBV7-2	many	TRBJ2-1
CASSPIKASGGRLSSGANVLTF	TGTGCCAGCAGTCCGATCAAAGCTTCTGGGGGTCGACTGAGCTCTGGGGCCAACGTCCTGACTTTC	-	TRBV27	-	TRBJ2-6
CASSSPGTSGRNEQFF	TGTGCCAGCAGCTCCCCTGGGACATCCGGACGAAATGAGCAGTTCTTC	-	TRBV7-3	-	TRBJ2-1
CASGLGLTASTDTQYF	TGTGCTAGTGGTTTGGGACTCACCGCCTCCACAGATACGCAGTATTTT	-	TRBV12-5	few	TRBJ2-3